This T cell receptor beta chain appears in the sequencing data of a study of CD8 T cells in Susac syndrome. Across the whole study: There were five or six sequenced Susac syndrome patients with active disease and 8 or 9 in remission.

Germline assignment: CDR1 LGHNA and CDR2 YNFKEQ. The CDR3 runs to 15 residues. The V end lost 1 base, the J end lost 3 bases, and 9 bases lay between the germline ends. The diagnostic criteria for definite or probable disease, as recently defined, were met by the patients with Susac syndrome. The RNA input was about 0.45 to 1 ug, and it was reverse transcribed with random hexamers. With immunoSEQ multiplex PCR, TCR beta CDR3 was amplified across 54 Vbeta and 13 Jbeta. MiXCR was run by TCRdb on the immunoSEQ multiplex PCR reads, yielding one entry per CDR3 protein. Among about 53,000 distinct CDR3 sequences, over 90% were seen once, and the ten largest hold less than 0.95%.

This chain connects TRBV4-2 to TRBJ2-2; D remains unclear. The source of this sequence is a human donor with Susac syndrome. Sequencing was performed on CD8+ T cells from PBMCs. The CDR3 is CASSQVGMDTGELFF. The DNA for the CDR3 is TGTGCCAGCAGCCAAGTGGGGATGGACACCGGGGAGCTGTTTTTT.